Listed below are T cell receptor beta chains from one sample, sequenced in a study of cytomegalovirus exposure and HLA in healthy donors. Method: immunoSEQ multiplex PCR; TCRdb's copy keeps in-frame clones and lacks some. Among under 150,000 clones listed, 70% to 90% were seen once. The material sequenced was PBMCs. The receptors were gathered from a man between 35 and 55 years old in good health and CMV-seronegative. Each CDR3 is given with its conserved first and last residue. A D gene is named only where the DNA matches it firmly. Size is omitted from some rows. Given values are once, few, many or a class for expanded clones.

>TRBV21-1|NA|NA|TRBJ1-2
TGTGCCAGCCGCGGGACGGGGCCCTATAACTATGGCTACACCTTC
CASRGTGPYNYGYTF
>TRBV7-8|NA|NA|TRBJ2-1
TGTGCCAGCAGCTTCTCAAGGAGGGGTGAGCAGTTCTTC
CASSFSRRGEQFF
>TRBV5-6|NA|TRBD1|TRBJ1-5
TGTGCCAGCAGCCCGGGACAGGGAGGTCAGCCCCAGCATTTT
CASSPGQGGQPQHF
>TRBV7-3|NA|TRBD2|TRBJ2-3
TGTGCCAGCAGCTCACTAGCGGGGGGCACAGATACGCAGTATTTT
CASSSLAGGTDTQYF
>TRBV5-5|few|NA|TRBJ1-4
TGTGCCAGCAGCCGGGTGGCAACTAATGAAAAACTGTTTTTT
CASSRVATNEKLFF
>TRBV7-3|NA|NA|TRBJ1-5
TGTGCCAGCAGCTTAAACAGTGGACAGCCCCAGCATTTT
CASSLNSGQPQHF
>TRBV27|NA|NA|TRBJ2-7
TGTGCCAGCAGTGAGGGACAAAGCTCCTACGAGCAGTACTTC
CASSEGQSSYEQYF
>TRBV28|NA|TRBD1|TRBJ2-2
TGTGCCAGCAGGAACAGGGGGGAGACCGGGGAGCTGTTTTTT
CASRNRGETGELFF
>TRBV4-2|NA|TRBD1|TRBJ2-2
TGTGCCAGCAGCCAAGAATTTGGACAGGGGATTACCGGGGAGCTGTTTTTT
CASSQEFGQGITGELFF
>TRBV7-2|NA|NA|TRBJ1-1
TGTGCCAGCAGCTTATACAGGGCGAACACTGAAGCTTTCTTT
CASSLYRANTEAFF
>TRBV4-3|few|TRBD1|TRBJ2-2
TGCGCCAGCAGCCAAGAAGACAGGGTGAAGAACGGGGAGCTGTTTTTT
CASSQEDRVKNGELFF
>TRBV9|NA|NA|TRBJ2-5
TGTGCCAGCAGCGTAGGGGGGGGGCGGGAGACCCAGTACTTC
CASSVGGGRETQYF
>TRBV11-2|few|TRBD2|TRBJ2-3
TGTGCCAGCAGCCGCAAACTAGCGAAGGCCACAGATACGCAGTATTTT
CASSRKLAKATDTQYF
>TRBV11-3|NA|NA|TRBJ2-5
TGTGCCAGCAGCACGGGGACAGCGGGAGAGACCCAGTACTTC
CASSTGTAGETQYF
>TRBV30|NA|TRBD1|TRBJ1-2
TGTGCCTGGACCCAGGACAGGTTTTCGGACTATGGCTACACCTTC
CAWTQDRFSDYGYTF
>TRBV19|NA|NA|TRBJ2-5
TGTGCCAGTAGTATGATGGGGCAATCCCAAGAGACCCAGTACTTC
CASSMMGQSQETQYF
>TRBV13|NA|NA|TRBJ2-7
TGTGCCAGCAGCTCGAGGGCGGGGCTTTACGAGCAGTACTTC
CASSSRAGLYEQYF
>TRBV9|once|TRBD1|TRBJ2-1
TGTGCCAGCAGCGAGCCGGGACAGGGGAAAAATGAGCAGTTCTTC
CASSEPGQGKNEQFF
>TRBV7-2|NA|NA|TRBJ2-2
TGTGCCAGCAGCCAGGGTTGGGACACCGGGGAGCTGTTTTTT
CASSQGWDTGELFF
>TRBV5-4|NA|TRBD1|TRBJ1-2
TGTGCCAGCAGCTTGGACGGGACAGCGGGCTATGGCTACACCTTC
CASSLDGTAGYGYTF
>TRBV14|NA|NA|TRBJ1-4
TGTGCCAGCAGCCCAAACAGGGCGCATAATGAAAAACTGTTTTTT
CASSPNRAHNEKLFF
>TRBV15|NA|TRBD1|TRBJ1-4
TGTGCCACCAGCAGCGAATGGGACAGTGATGAAAAACTGTTTTTT
CATSSEWDSDEKLFF
>TRBV11-2|few|TRBD2|TRBJ2-5
TGTGCCAGCAGCTTGAGAGCGGGGGGGCGTGAGACCCAGTACTTC
CASSLRAGGRETQYF
>TRBV7-9|NA|NA|TRBJ2-1
TGTTCCAGCAGCTCGACAGACGAGCAGTTCTTC
CSSSSTDEQFF
>TRBV11-3|NA|TRBD2|TRBJ2-2
TGTGCCAGCAGCTTACTAGCGGGGACCGGGGAGCTGTTTTTT
CASSLLAGTGELFF
>TRBV11-1|NA|NA|TRBJ2-7
TGTGCCAGCAGCTTAGATTACAGGAATACCTACGAGCAGTACTTC
CASSLDYRNTYEQYF
>TRBV6-5|NA|NA|TRBJ1-1
TGTGCCAGCAGTTCTCCGGGACAATTGAACACTGAAGCTTTCTTT
CASSSPGQLNTEAFF
>TRBV5-6|few|TRBD1|TRBJ2-4
TGTGCCAGCAGCCCCAGGGGGACAGGGGTAGTCGGAAACATTCAGTACTTC
CASSPRGTGVVGNIQYF
>TRBV7-2|NA|NA|TRBJ2-1
TGTGCCAGCAGCTTGGAGTGGGACAATGAGCAGTTCTTC
CASSLEWDNEQFF
>TRBV6-6|few|TRBD1|TRBJ1-5
TGTGCCAGCAGTGCTTCAGGGGGAAGTCAGCCCCAGCATTTT
CASSASGGSQPQHF
>TRBV7-2|NA|TRBD1|TRBJ1-1
TGTGCCAGCAGCTCAGGGACAGGGGTCGGGAACACTGAAGCTTTCTTT
CASSSGTGVGNTEAFF
>TRBV19|NA|TRBD1|TRBJ2-7
TGTGCCAGTAGTATTGGCAGGGGGCTCGAGCAGTACTTC
CASSIGRGLEQYF
>TRBV2|NA|TRBD2|TRBJ2-1
TGTGCCAGCAGTGGGGTTAATAGCGGGGGATGGTTCTTC
CASSGVNSGGWFF
>TRBV29-1|NA|NA|TRBJ1-2
TGCAGCGTTGTTACTCGAGAAGGGGGAGATGGCTACACCTTC
CSVVTREGGDGYTF
>TRBV30|NA|NA|TRBJ1-2
TGTGCCTGGAGTGTAGGGGTAGGGGCCAGGGGCTACACCTTC
CAWSVGVGARGYTF
>TRBV6-5|few|NA|TRBJ2-1
TGTGCCAGCAGTTACGGAGGCTCCTACAATGAGCAGTTCTTC
CASSYGGSYNEQFF
>TRBV28|NA|TRBD1|TRBJ1-6
TGTGCCAGCAGGGACAGGAATTCACCCCTCCACTTT
CASRDRNSPLHF
>TRBV5-1|NA|NA|TRBJ1-1
TGCGCCAGCAGCTTGGTTGGAGGGAACACTGAAGCTTTCTTT
CASSLVGGNTEAFF
>TRBV5-6|NA|TRBD1|TRBJ1-4
TGTGCCAGCAGCTCCCGGGACAGGGGGGCTGAAAAACTGTTTTTT
CASSSRDRGAEKLFF
>TRBV11-2|NA|NA|TRBJ2-3
TGTGCCAGCAGCTTAAATCGGCTAGACACAGATACGCAGTATTTT
CASSLNRLDTDTQYF